This TCR beta chain was recovered during a study of vaccination and CD4 T cells after COVID-19. Study information: Convalescent persons amounted to six males plus four females, two of whom were Hispanic.

Cultured CD4+ T cell DNA underwent sequencing with the Oncomine TCR Beta short-read assay. TCRdb reprocessed the PCR reads with MiXCR, giving one entry per CDR3 protein. This sample has more than 13,000 distinct CDR3 sequences, with roughly a fifth found just once. Worth noting for this clonotype: What it binds is not known. Germline is not matched at one junction end, which may reflect a read error.

Study findings and constraints: A nonsignificant median increase from about 22 to 38 SARS-CoV-2-reactive clonotypes was observed.

Treatment defined: roughly 11-day PBMC culture with coronavirus spike peptide pools or control peptides (ViraFEST assay). The CDR3 extends over 13 amino acids. Germline V lookup: CDR1 SNHLY, CDR2 FYNNEI. This sequence originates from a human donor who received a COVID-19 vaccine. Sequences were derived from CD4+ T cells from blood, cultured in vitro, sampled before SARS-CoV-2 vaccination. V is TRBV2 and J is TRBJ2-7; TRBD1 agrees at 8 bases. The CDR3 DNA sequence: TGTGCCACCAGTTCGGACAGGGCTTACGAGCAGTACTTC. Protein: CATSSDRAYEQYF.